A single sample is the source of the 28 T cell receptor beta chains below, sequenced in a study of shared clonotypes between healthy human individuals. Method: immunoSEQ multiplex PCR; TCRdb's copy keeps in-frame clones and lacks some. Found here are roughly 2 million clones, roughly 94% of them singletons; the top ten hold more than 0.1%. Sequencing was carried out using naive CD4+ T cells sorted from blood. Subset: CD45RA+ positively selected. The receptors here all came from a young man in good health.

This rearrangement joins TRBV5-1 to TRBJ1-5; D unclear. Trimming cost V 0 bases and J 7 bases, with 11 bases left between them. From germline, CDR1 is SGHRS and CDR2 YFSETQ. The CDR3 is 14 amino acids. Written as DNA, the CDR3 is TGCGCCAGCAGCTTGGAGGGAGCTTCCCAGCCCCAGCATTTT. This translates into CASSLEGASQPQHF.

The J gene is TRBJ1-3, the V gene TRBV6-5; D is undetermined. This CDR3 has 16 amino acids. Trimming shortened V by 0 bases and J by 0 bases, and 9 bases separated the two germline ends. Germline V CDR1 and CDR2: MNHEY, SVGAGI. The CDR3: CASSYSSIFSGNTIYF. The CDR3 DNA reads as TGTGCCAGCAGTTACTCGAGTATCTTCTCTGGAAACACCATATATTTT.

V usage is TRBV6-1 and J usage is TRBJ2-4; D is undetermined. V lost 2 bases and J lost 0, with 11 bases in between. From germline, CDR1 is MNHNS and CDR2 SASEGT. This CDR3 is 16 amino acids long. CDR3 DNA: TGTGCCAGCAGTGAATACTCGATACGAGCCAAAAACATTCAGTACTTC. It specifies CASSEYSIRAKNIQYF.

The V gene is TRBV2, the J gene TRBJ1-3, with no clear D. Germline values: CDR1 SNHLY, CDR2 FYNNEI. V was pared by 3 bases and J by 4 bases, with 7 bases between. The CDR3 is 13 residues long. The CDR3 is CASSDREGNTIYF. For the CDR3, the DNA is TGTGCCAGCAGTGATCGTGAGGGAAACACCATATATTTT.

This clone was counted a single time. The rearrangement links TRBV6-1 to TRBJ2-4; TRBD1 matches at 9 bases. CDR3 length equals 16 residues. Germline V lookup: CDR1 MNHNS, CDR2 SASEGT. V lost 6 bases and J lost 7; bases outside the gene matches: 13. The CDR3 nucleotides are TGTGCCAGCAGCGAAATCACTGGACAGGGGACGAACATTCAGTACTTC. Encoded protein: CASSEITGQGTNIQYF.

J is TRBJ2-7 and V is TRBV30, with D perhaps TRBD1 or TRBD2 (6 bases each). Germline V gives CDR1 GTSNPN, CDR2 SVGIG (reference sequence). The germline V and J ends were trimmed by 3 bases and 7 bases, with 22 bases remaining between them. The CDR3 contains 15 residues. In DNA, the CDR3 is TGTGCCTGGAGCGGGGTGGTAAGAGGGGGAGGAGAGCAGTACTTC. It translates to CAWSGVVRGGGEQYF. The full variable domain, completed using reference TRBV30 and TRBJ2-7, is SQTIHQWPATLVQPVGSPLSLECTVEGTSNPNLYWYRQAAGRGLQLLFYSVGIGQISSEVPQNLSASRPQDRQFILSSKKLLLSDSGFYLCAWSGVVRGGGEQYFGPGTRLTVT.

Turning to this clone: Other DNA sequences within the sample encode an identical CDR3. The CDR3 reads CASSRGTEAFF. CDR3 DNA: TGTGCCAGCAGCAGGGGAACTGAAGCTTTCTTT. The chain couples TRBV6-5 to TRBJ1-1; perhaps TRBD1 as D (6 bases). Germline V CDR1 and CDR2: MNHEY, SVGAGI. Trimming stripped 6 bases from V and 5 bases from J, with 7 bases between. This CDR3 contains 11 residues.

The chain couples TRBV5-4 to TRBJ1-4; TRBD1 might be the D (5 bases). There are 14 residues in the CDR3. The germline V gene has CDR1 SGHNT and CDR2 YYREEE (reference sequence). Deletions cut 5 bases from V and 5 bases from J, with 13 bases between. CDR3 sequence reads: CASRTDIQNEKLFF. CDR3 DNA: TGTGCCAGCAGGACAGACATTCAAAATGAAAAACTGTTTTTT.

This chain uses TRBV6-1 with TRBJ2-1; tentative D call: TRBD1 (5 bases). CDR1 and CDR2 from the germline V gene are MNHNS and SASEGT. Deletions cut 8 bases from V and 2 bases from J, with 16 bases between. The CDR3 totals 15 residues. The CDR3 DNA reads as TGTGCCAGCGAAACTCAGGGTATCCCCTACAATGAGCAGTTCTTC. The encoded protein is CASETQGIPYNEQFF.

This chain uses TRBV11-2 with TRBJ1-2, with a tentative D call TRBD1 (5 bases). The CDR3 spans 15 residues. CDR1 and CDR2 from the germline V gene are SGHAT and FQNNGV. The V and J ends lost 0 bases and 2 bases respectively, with 10 bases between them. Written as DNA, the CDR3 is TGTGCCAGCAGCTTAGACGGGGGGGAGAACTATGGCTACACCTTC. As protein: CASSLDGGENYGYTF.

This clone was seen once. The V call is TRBV6-1, the J call TRBJ2-7, with 7 bases that match TRBD2. Germline lookup yields CDR1 MNHNS and CDR2 SASEGT. The J segment lost 3 bases and the V segment lost 6 bases, leaving 11 bases of the junction unmatched. The CDR3 totals 15 residues. Here the CDR3 reads CASRLYGRGLYEQYF. The CDR3 DNA sequence: TGTGCCAGCAGACTCTATGGGAGGGGACTCTACGAGCAGTACTTC.

CDR3 in DNA: TGTGCCAGTTTGGACAGGGGGCGCTTACTGACAGATACGCAGTATTTT. Translation gives CASLDRGRLLTDTQYF. The rearrangement uses TRBV28 and TRBJ2-3; 11 bases match TRBD1. Germline assignment: CDR1 MDHEN and CDR2 SYDVKM. V lost 9 bases to trimming and J lost 3 bases; unmatched junction nucleotides: 11. This CDR3 contains 16 residues.

This chain uses TRBV5-1 with TRBJ1-2, with 7 bases aligning to TRBD1. Germline V gene data show CDR1 as SGHRS and CDR2 as YFSETQ. After removal of 4 bases from V and 7 bases from J, the junction contained 10 bases not matched to a gene. The CDR3 is 14 residues long. For the CDR3, the DNA is TGCGCCAGCAGCCCCGAGGGGGCGAATGGTGGCTACACCTTC. The encoded protein is CASSPEGANGGYTF. Full variable domain (missing parts from reference TRBV5-1 and TRBJ1-2): KAGVTQTPRYLIKTRGQQVTLSCSPISGHRSVSWYQQTPGQGLQFLFEYFSETQRNKGNFPGRFSGRQFSNSRSEMNVSTLELGDSALYLCASSPEGANGGYTFGSGTRLTVV.

The chain combines TRBV6-5 with TRBJ2-7, with 9 positions matching TRBD2. The CDR3 runs to 15 residues. Germline V gene sequence: CDR1 MNHEY, CDR2 SVGAGI. With V trimmed by 5 bases and J by 1 base, 6 bases remained unmatched. The CDR3 DNA sequence: TGTGCCAGCAGTACCGGGACTAGCCATTCCTACGAGCAGTACTTC. It translates to CASSTGTSHSYEQYF.

The rearrangement joins TRBV30 to TRBJ1-4; D call uncertain. Germline CDR1 and CDR2: GTSNPN and SVGIG (reference sequence). Trimming took off 3 bases at V and 8 bases at J, with 10 bases between the two ends. The CDR3 has 12 residues. This chain's CDR3 is CAWRQPKEKLFF. The CDR3 DNA follows: TGTGCCTGGAGACAACCGAAGGAAAAACTGTTTTTT.

This chain links TRBV27 with TRBJ2-5; a weak D match, TRBD2 (5 bases). The germline V gene encodes CDR1 MNHEY and CDR2 SMNVEV (reference sequence). Deletions cut 4 bases from V and 4 bases from J, with 13 bases between. The CDR3 runs 14 residues. CDR3 loop: CASSWAGRPETQYF. CDR3 in DNA: TGTGCCAGCAGTTGGGCGGGTCGACCAGAGACCCAGTACTTC.

Note on this clone: The same CDR3 is also encoded by other DNA sequences in this sample. The chain employs TRBV30 and TRBJ1-1; D is unclear. There are 11 residues in the CDR3. The V and J ends lost 5 bases and 2 bases respectively, with 6 bases between them. Germline-derived CDR1 and CDR2 are GTSNPN and SVGIG (reference sequence). The CDR3 nucleotides read TGTGCCTGGGGAGGAAACACTGAAGCTTTCTTT. Protein sequence: CAWGGNTEAFF.

Concerning this clone: Other DNA sequences in the same sample also yield this CDR3. The chain employs TRBV18 and TRBJ1-2, with 9 bases matching TRBD1. V lost 3 bases to trimming and J lost 2 bases; unmatched junction nucleotides: 1. The CDR3 sequence is 14 residues long. Germline V gene lookup returns CDR1 KGHSH and CDR2 LQKENI. CDR3 DNA: TGTGCCAGCTCACCTGACAGGGGGAACTATGGCTACACCTTC. It is translated as CASSPDRGNYGYTF.

The chain recombines TRBV10-2 with TRBJ2-2, with D hard to call. This CDR3 comprises 13 residues. Germline CDR1 reads WSHSY; CDR2 reads SAAADI. Trimming took off 7 bases at V and 5 bases at J, with 11 bases between the two ends. The CDR3: CASTVRVTGELFF. CDR3 bases: TGCGCCAGCACCGTTAGGGTAACCGGGGAGCTGTTTTTT.

V gene TRBV4-1 combines with J gene TRBJ2-2; D possibly corresponds to TRBD1 (5 bases). CDR1 is MGHRA and CDR2 is YSYEKL in the germline V gene. V was clipped by 2 bases and J by 3 bases, with 10 bases between them. The CDR3 consists of 15 residues. In nucleotides, the CDR3 is TGCGCCAGCAGCCAACATGACAGAGACACCGGGGAGCTGTTTTTT. It specifies CASSQHDRDTGELFF.

A single count supports this clone. This chain connects TRBV2 to TRBJ2-1; unclear D gene. The CDR3 runs 14 residues. The germline V gene has CDR1 SNHLY and CDR2 FYNNEI. The V and J ends lost 3 bases and 0 bases respectively, with 6 bases between them. CDR3 amino acids: CASSETSSYNEQFF. The CDR3 nucleotides read TGTGCCAGCAGTGAGACGAGCTCCTACAATGAGCAGTTCTTC.

Remarks on this clone: This sample includes further DNA sequences coding for the same CDR3. The chain links TRBV18 to TRBJ1-1; a possible D gene is TRBD1 (5 bases). The V end lost 6 bases, the J end lost 6 bases, and 14 bases lay between the germline ends. Germline lookup yields CDR1 KGHSH and CDR2 LQKENI. This CDR3 region has 13 residues. CDR3 region: CASSQTGTAEAFF. The CDR3 bases are TGTGCCAGCTCCCAAACCGGGACTGCTGAAGCTTTCTTT. Using reference TRBV18 and TRBJ1-1 for the parts outside the CDR3, the full variable domain is NAGVMQNPRHLVRRRGQEARLRCSPMKGHSHVYWYRQLPEEGLKFMVYLQKENIIDESGMPKERFSAEFPKEGPSILRIQQVVRGDSAAYFCASSQTGTAEAFFGQGTRLTVV.

CDR3 residues: CASSQPVLGLKTQYF. The CDR3 DNA reads as TGTGCCAGCAGCCAACCGGTCCTGGGTTTAAAGACCCAGTACTTC. This rearrangement joins TRBV28 to TRBJ2-5; unclear D gene. This CDR3 is built from 15 residues. Germline CDR1 MDHEN, CDR2 SYDVKM. V was trimmed by 6 bases and J by 6 bases, leaving 20 bases between them.

The chain joins TRBV30 to TRBJ2-1; tentatively, D is TRBD1 (5 bases). The CDR3 loop spans 12 amino acids. V was shortened by 2 bases and J by 4 bases, with 6 bases between the two germline ends. CDR1 is GTSNPN and CDR2 is SVGIG in the germline V gene (reference sequence). Here the CDR3 reads CAWSRQYNEQFF. CDR3 nucleotides: TGTGCCTGGAGTCGACAGTACAATGAGCAGTTCTTC.

The rearrangement links TRBV28 to TRBJ1-6; D may be TRBD1 (5 bases). This CDR3 is built from 15 residues. V lost 6 bases and J 9 bases, leaving 18 bases between the germline ends. Germline lookup yields CDR1 MDHEN and CDR2 SYDVKM. The CDR3 reads CASRMTANQGSPLHF. The CDR3, as DNA: TGTGCCAGCAGAATGACAGCCAATCAAGGTTCACCCCTCCACTTT.

V is TRBV28 and J is TRBJ1-1; D unclear. The CDR3 extends over 13 amino acids. Germline V CDR1 and CDR2: MDHEN, SYDVKM. V was trimmed by 2 bases and J by 1 base, leaving 5 bases between them. This CDR3 reads CASSLGANTEAFF. The CDR3 DNA follows: TGTGCCAGCAGTTTAGGAGCGAACACTGAAGCTTTCTTT.

The rearrangement joins TRBV7-9 to TRBJ1-4, with TRBD1 matching 11 bases. Germline-derived CDR1 and CDR2 are SEHNR and FQNEAQ (reference sequence). The CDR3 spans 15 residues. V was clipped by 5 bases and J by 7 bases; unmatched bases: 6. DNA for the CDR3: TGTGCCAGCAGCCCCATAGGGACAGGGGGTGAAAAACTGTTTTTT. It yields the protein CASSPIGTGGEKLFF.

The chain employs TRBV7-9 and TRBJ1-4; D remains unclear. This CDR3 comprises 15 residues. Trimming removed 3 bases at V and 5 bases at J, with 13 bases between. Germline loops: CDR1 SEHNR, CDR2 FQNEAQ (reference sequence). For the CDR3, the DNA is TGTGCCAGCAGCTTGCAGGAGGCCCCAAATGAAAAACTGTTTTTT. Translation: CASSLQEAPNEKLFF.